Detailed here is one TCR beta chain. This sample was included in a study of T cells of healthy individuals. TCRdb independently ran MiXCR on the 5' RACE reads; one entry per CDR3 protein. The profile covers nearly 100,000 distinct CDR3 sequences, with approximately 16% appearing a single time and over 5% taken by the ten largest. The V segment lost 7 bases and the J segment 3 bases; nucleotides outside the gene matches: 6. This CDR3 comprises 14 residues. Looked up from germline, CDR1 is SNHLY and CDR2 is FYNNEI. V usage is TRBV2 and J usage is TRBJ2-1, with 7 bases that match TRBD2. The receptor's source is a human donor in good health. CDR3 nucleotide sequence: TGTGCCAGCAAATCGGGGACTAACTACAATGAGCAGTTCTTC. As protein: CASKSGTNYNEQFF.